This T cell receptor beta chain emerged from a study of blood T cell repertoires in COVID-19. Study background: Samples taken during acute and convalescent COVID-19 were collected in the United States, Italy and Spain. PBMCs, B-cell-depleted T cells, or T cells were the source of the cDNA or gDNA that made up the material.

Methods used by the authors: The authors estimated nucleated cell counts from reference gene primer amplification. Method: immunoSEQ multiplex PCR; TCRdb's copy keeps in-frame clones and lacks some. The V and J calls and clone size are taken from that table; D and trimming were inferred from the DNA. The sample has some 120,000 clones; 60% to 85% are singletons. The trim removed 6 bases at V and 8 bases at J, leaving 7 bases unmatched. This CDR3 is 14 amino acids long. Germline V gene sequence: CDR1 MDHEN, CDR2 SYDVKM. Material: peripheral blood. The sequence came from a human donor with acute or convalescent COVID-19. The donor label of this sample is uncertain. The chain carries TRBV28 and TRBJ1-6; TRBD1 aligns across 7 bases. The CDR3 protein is CASSLTGKDSPLHF. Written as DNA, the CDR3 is TGTGCCAGCAGCCTGACAGGGAAAGATTCACCCCTCCACTTT.